This T cell receptor beta chain came from a study of tumor-infiltrating lymphocytes in primary liver carcinoma. Study details: Patients of both sexes were 30 to 69 years old. Per sample, productive TCRbeta reads numbered roughly 3.5 to 7.13 million, similar across tissue types.

Comments on this clonotype: The antigen is not known. At one boundary the junction diverges from the germline segment, which might be a read error.

General study results and limits: Whereas tumor region pairs overlapped more, tumor-adjacent and tumor-blood pairs overlapped less.

Per germline, CDR1 MNHEY and CDR2 SVGEGT. The CDR3 covers 16 residues. With a constant-region primer, TCR beta cDNA was made from 450 to 650 ng of total RNA. For TCR beta, libraries were produced by three nested multiplex PCR rounds using slightly modified ARM-PCR. TRBV1-TRBV30 forward primers and a C-beta reverse primer were used in the first two PCR rounds, which each ran for 9 to 10 cycles. TCRdb passed the multiplex PCR reads through MiXCR, listing each CDR3 protein once. The repertoire holds about 310,000 distinct CDR3 sequences, with approximately 54% as singletons. Germline DNA was also extracted, with blood RNA taken from unsorted whole blood.

The sequence was collected from a young woman with primary liver carcinoma and hepatitis B virus infection. The genes are TRBV6-2 or TRBV6-3 and TRBJ2-6, with a tentative D call TRBD1 (6 bases). The source material was peripheral blood. The CDR3 protein is CASSPFRGSGANVLAF. CDR3 coding DNA: TGTGCCAGCAGCCCATTCAGGGGCTCTGGGGCCAACGTCCTGGCTTTC.